Listed here is a single T cell receptor beta chain. Assay: immunoSEQ multiplex PCR; the TCRdb copy retains only in-frame clones and omits some. The top ten clones hold just under 7.5% of a sample with roughly 350,000 clones, roughly 86% of them seen once. Germline assignment: CDR1 MGHRA and CDR2 YSYEKL. The V and J ends lost 0 bases and 5 bases respectively, with 19 bases between them. The CDR3 spans 17 residues. This specimen belongs to a study of blood T cell repertoires in COVID-19. At the level of the study: Sites across the United States, Italy and Spain contributed samples from acute and convalescent COVID-19.

The specimen was peripheral blood. The clonotype originates from a woman aged 70-85 years with COVID-19, enrolled during active disease. This chain connects TRBV4-1 to TRBJ1-1, with D possibly TRBD1 on 5 matching bases. DNA of the CDR3: TGCGCCAGCAGCCAAGATACAGGATGGGGTAAAACAACTGAAGCTTTCTTT. This codes for CASSQDTGWGKTTEAFF.